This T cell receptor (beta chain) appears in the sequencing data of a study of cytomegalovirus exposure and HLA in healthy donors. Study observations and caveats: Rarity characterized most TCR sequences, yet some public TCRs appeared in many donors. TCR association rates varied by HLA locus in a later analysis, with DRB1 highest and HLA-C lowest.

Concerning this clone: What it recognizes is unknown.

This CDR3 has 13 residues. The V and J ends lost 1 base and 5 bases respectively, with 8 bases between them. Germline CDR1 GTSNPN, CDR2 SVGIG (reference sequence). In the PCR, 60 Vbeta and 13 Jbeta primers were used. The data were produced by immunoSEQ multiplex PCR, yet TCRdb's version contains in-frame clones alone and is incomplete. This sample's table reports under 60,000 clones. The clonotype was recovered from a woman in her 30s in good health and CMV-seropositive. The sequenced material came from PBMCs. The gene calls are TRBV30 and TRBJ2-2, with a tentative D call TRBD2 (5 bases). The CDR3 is CAWSERVTGELFF. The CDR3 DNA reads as TGTGCCTGGAGTGAGAGGGTTACCGGGGAGCTGTTTTTT.